The sequence of this T cell receptor (beta chain) was determined in a study of cytomegalovirus exposure and HLA in healthy donors. Turning to the study itself: A subsequent analysis reported that the 95 to 150 validation repertoires were produced on the same platform that had also been used for the approximately 700 first-cohort repertoires. Study results and caveats: Confirmation in vitro established that a few CMV-associated chains were specific for CMV antigens. Investigators reported 150 to 200 TCR beta chains as tied to cytomegalovirus.

The germline CDR1 and CDR2 sequences are MNHNY and SVGAGI (reference sequence). V lost 0 bases, J lost 5 bases, and 8 bases stayed unmatched. There are 16 residues in the CDR3. While the first cohort had about 610 subjects, the donors belonged to the separate validation cohort of fewer than 150 subjects. TCRdb's copy holds only in-frame clones and misses some; the assay was immunoSEQ multiplex PCR. In the table there are some 85,000 clones, roughly 95% of which are singletons. To note about this clone: The antigen is not known.

The specimen was PBMCs. This clonotype was obtained from a woman between 18 and 29 years old in good health and CMV-seronegative. The chain is built from TRBV6-6 and TRBJ2-5, with TRBD1 identical over 8 bases. CDR3 in DNA: TGTGCCAGCAGTTACTCGACGACAGGGGAGTGGGAGACCCAGTACTTC. Amino acid sequence: CASSYSTTGEWETQYF.